The sequence of this T cell receptor (beta chain) was determined in a study of blood T cells in healthy people across ages. Overall study context: About one barcoded beta molecule per two T cells was captured by template switching.

Germline V gives CDR1 SGHTA, CDR2 FQGNSA. Trimming stripped 5 bases from V and 8 bases from J, with 18 bases between. There are 14 residues in the CDR3. Worth noting for this clonotype: The target antigen is unknown.

Sample-barcoded 5' priming and a J-beta primer mix drove a second PCR of roughly 6 to 12 cycles. Using its own MiXCR run on the 5' RACE reads, TCRdb lists one record per CDR3 protein. The table has 1 million to 1.2 million distinct CDR3 sequences, approximately 38% seen once. Overall study results and limits: Age brought a roughly linear fall in TCR beta diversity measured per million T cells. Unsorted PBMC input precluded a conclusive naive versus antigen-experienced comparison.

The chain recombines TRBV7-2 with TRBJ1-2; tentative D call: TRBD1 (5 bases). Sequenced input: blood. This TCR was recovered from a man in his late teens or twenties in good health. For the CDR3, the DNA is TGTGCCAGCAGCGTAGAACCGGGGGACTGGGGCTACACCTTC. Translated, it gives CASSVEPGDWGYTF.